The clone carrying this TCR beta chain was seen a handful of times. The sample belongs to a study of T cells in Graves' hyperthyroidism and ophthalmopathy. The CDR3 is made up of 14 amino acids. The ends were cut back, 4 bases at V and 1 base at J, with 10 bases in the middle. Germline-derived CDR1 and CDR2 are LGHNA and YNFKEQ. TCR beta CDR3 region amplification was performed from RNA transcripts. HTBI primers were the set used in a first-round RT-PCR of the TCR CDR3. TCRdb reanalysed the multiplex PCR reads using MiXCR and keeps one entry per CDR3 protein. The sample gives about 680,000 distinct CDR3 sequences, just over 35% of which show up once; around a third is in the top ten. Those with hyperthyroidism were 18 to 65 years old, newly diagnosed, and ill for under 2 months. Uncontrolled infections, other autoimmune diseases, pregnancy or lactation led to exclusion of patients. Every diagnosis used clinical symptoms, serum thyroxine and TRAb, thyroid ultrasound and orbital computed tomography. Source material for PBMCs was over 8 ml fresh peripheral blood.

This chain joins TRBV4-2 and TRBJ1-1, with D maybe TRBD1 (6 bases). This receptor was obtained from a woman aged 40-49 years with Graves' hyperthyroidism. Sample: blood. DNA of the CDR3: TGTGCCAGCAGCCTATCGACAGGGAACACTGAAGCTTTCTTT. Its translation: CASSLSTGNTEAFF.